The source of this T cell receptor beta chain is a study of blood T cell repertoires in COVID-19. Germline V gives CDR1 SGHNT, CDR2 YYREEE (reference sequence). The CDR3 runs to 12 residues. V was shortened by 0 bases and J by 6 bases, with 7 bases between the two germline ends. Libraries were prepared by immunoSEQ multiplex PCR; TCRdb keeps only in-frame clonotypes and omits some of them. The sample has a few hundred thousand clones, approximately 82% seen once. The sample was peripheral blood. This chain joins TRBV5-4 and TRBJ2-7; D possibly corresponds to TRBD2 (6 bases). This clonotype was sampled from a man aged 60-69 years who had recovered from COVID-19. CDR3 nucleotides: TGTGCCAGCAGCTTGGGGCGGGGCGAGCAGTACTTC. Translated, it gives CASSLGRGEQYF.